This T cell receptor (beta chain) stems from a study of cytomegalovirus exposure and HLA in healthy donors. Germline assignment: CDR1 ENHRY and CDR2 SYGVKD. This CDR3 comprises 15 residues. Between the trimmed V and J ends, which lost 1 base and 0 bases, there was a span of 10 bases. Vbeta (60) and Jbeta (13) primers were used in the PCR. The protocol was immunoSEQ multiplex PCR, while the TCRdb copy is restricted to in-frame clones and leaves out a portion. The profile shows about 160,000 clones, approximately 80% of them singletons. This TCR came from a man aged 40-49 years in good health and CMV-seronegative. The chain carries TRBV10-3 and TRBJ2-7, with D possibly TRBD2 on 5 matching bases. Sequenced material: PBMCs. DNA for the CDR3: TGTGCCATCAGTGAGTTGGGCGCGGGCTCCTACGAGCAGTACTTC. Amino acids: CAISELGAGSYEQYF.